This T cell receptor (beta chain) was recovered during a study of blood T cell repertoires in COVID-19. Across the study: Both acute and convalescent COVID-19 samples were obtained from the United States, Italy and Spain. Sources were T cells, B-cell-depleted T cells, or PBMCs; the material itself was cDNA or gDNA.

Study processing details: The authors estimated nucleated cell counts from reference gene primer amplification. The repertoire was sequenced with immunoSEQ multiplex PCR; TCRdb's copy has only in-frame clones and lacks some. The D gene and trimming were derived from the DNA, and the V and J assignments and clone size from that table. The table records around 150,000 clones, approximately 84% of them present only once. The sequenced material came from peripheral blood. The receptor's source is a woman aged 60-75 years with COVID-19, enrolled during active disease.

CDR3 protein: CASSPGGGLSNYGYTF. The DNA for the CDR3 is TGTGCCAGCAGCCCCGGCGGGGGACTTTCTAACTATGGCTACACCTTC. The V and J genes are TRBV5-4 and TRBJ1-2, with TRBD1 as a possible D gene (5 bases). The CDR3 runs 16 residues. V lost 4 bases to trimming and J lost 0 bases, with 16 bases between them. In germline, CDR1 is SGHNT, CDR2 YYREEE (reference sequence).